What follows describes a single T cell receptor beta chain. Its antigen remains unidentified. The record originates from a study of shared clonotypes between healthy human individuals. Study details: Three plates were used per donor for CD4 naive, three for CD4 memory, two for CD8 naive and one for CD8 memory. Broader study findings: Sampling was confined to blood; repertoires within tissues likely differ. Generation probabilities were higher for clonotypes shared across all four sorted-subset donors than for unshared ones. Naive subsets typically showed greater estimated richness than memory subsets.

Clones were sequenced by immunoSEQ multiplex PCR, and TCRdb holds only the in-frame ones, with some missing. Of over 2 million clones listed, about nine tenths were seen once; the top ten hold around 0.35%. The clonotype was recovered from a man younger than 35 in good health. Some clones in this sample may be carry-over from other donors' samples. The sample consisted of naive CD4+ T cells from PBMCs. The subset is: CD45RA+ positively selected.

CDR3 bases: TGCGCCAGCAGCTTGCCTCCCTTGGGGAAGGGCGGGAGTGGGGATGAGCAGTTCTTC. It codes for CASSLPPLGKGGSGDEQFF. This chain connects TRBV5-1 to TRBJ2-1; TRBD2 agrees at 7 bases. The junction had 21 bases not matched to a gene; V was cut back by 1 base and J by 8 bases. Germline V gene data show CDR1 as SGHRS and CDR2 as YFSETQ. The CDR3 has 19 amino acids.